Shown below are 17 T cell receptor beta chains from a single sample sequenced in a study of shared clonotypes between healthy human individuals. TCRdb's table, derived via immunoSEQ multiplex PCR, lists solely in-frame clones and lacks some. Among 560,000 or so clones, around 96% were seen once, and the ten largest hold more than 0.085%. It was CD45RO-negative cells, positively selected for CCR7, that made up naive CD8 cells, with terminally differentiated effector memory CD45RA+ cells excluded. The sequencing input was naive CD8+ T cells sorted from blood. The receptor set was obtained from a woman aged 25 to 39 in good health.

The CDR3 nucleotides read TGTGCCTGGAGTGGCGGGAGGGCCAGCGAGCAGTACTTC. The encoded protein is CAWSGGRASEQYF. The chain combines TRBV30 with TRBJ2-7, with TRBD2 matching 9 bases. V trimming: 1 base; J trimming: 6 bases; junction bases outside the gene matches: 4. Germline V lookup: CDR1 GTSNPN, CDR2 SVGIG (reference sequence). This CDR3 has 13 residues.

The CDR3 sequence is CAWSVGTGANQPQHF. As DNA, the CDR3 is TGTGCCTGGAGTGTTGGGACAGGGGCAAATCAGCCCCAGCATTTT. The chain has TRBV30 and TRBJ1-5; TRBD1 agrees at 10 bases. Germline loops: CDR1 GTSNPN, CDR2 SVGIG (reference sequence). The CDR3 has 15 residues. V gave up 0 bases and J gave up 4 bases; unmatched junction bases: 3.

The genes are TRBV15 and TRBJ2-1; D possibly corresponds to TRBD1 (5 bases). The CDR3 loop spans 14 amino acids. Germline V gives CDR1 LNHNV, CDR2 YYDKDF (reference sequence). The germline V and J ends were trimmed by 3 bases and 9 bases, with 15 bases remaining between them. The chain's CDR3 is CATSSLGDIGEQFF. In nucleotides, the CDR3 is TGTGCCACCAGCAGTTTAGGGGATATTGGTGAGCAGTTCTTC.

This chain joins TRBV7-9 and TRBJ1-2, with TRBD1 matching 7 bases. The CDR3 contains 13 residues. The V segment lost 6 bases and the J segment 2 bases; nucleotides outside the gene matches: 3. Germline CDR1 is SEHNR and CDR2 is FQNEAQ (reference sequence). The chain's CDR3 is CASRSGQNYGYTF. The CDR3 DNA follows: TGTGCCAGCAGATCGGGACAGAACTATGGCTACACCTTC.

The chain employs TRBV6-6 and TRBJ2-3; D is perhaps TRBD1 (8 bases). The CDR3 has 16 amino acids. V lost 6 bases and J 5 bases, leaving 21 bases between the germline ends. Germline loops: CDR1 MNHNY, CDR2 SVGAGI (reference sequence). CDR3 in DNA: TGTGCCAGCAGCCTCCTCGCGACAGGGGAGGGAGATACGCAGTATTTT. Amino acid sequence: CASSLLATGEGDTQYF.

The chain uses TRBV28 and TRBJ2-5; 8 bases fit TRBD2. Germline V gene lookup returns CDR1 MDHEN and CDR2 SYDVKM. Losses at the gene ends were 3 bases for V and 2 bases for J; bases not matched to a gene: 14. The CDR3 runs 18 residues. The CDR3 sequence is CASSLQSGFSGIQETQYF. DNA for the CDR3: TGTGCCAGCAGTTTGCAATCCGGTTTTAGCGGGATTCAAGAGACCCAGTACTTC.

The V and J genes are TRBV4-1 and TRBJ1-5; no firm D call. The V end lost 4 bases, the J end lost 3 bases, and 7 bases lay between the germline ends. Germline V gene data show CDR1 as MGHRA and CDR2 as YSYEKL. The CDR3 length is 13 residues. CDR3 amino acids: CASSRSLNQPQHF. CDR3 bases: TGCGCCAGCAGCCGCAGTCTCAATCAGCCCCAGCATTTT.

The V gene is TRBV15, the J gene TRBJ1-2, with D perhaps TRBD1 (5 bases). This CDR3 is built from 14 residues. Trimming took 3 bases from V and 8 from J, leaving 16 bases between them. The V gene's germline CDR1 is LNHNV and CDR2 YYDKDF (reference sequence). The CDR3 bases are TGTGCCACCAGCAGGTTCGGGACCCCCCACGGCTACACCTTC. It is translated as CATSRFGTPHGYTF.

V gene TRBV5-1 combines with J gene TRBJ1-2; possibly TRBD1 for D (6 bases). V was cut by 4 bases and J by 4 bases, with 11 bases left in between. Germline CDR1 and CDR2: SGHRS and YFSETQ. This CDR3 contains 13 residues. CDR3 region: CASSLQGLYGYTF. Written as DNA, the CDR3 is TGCGCCAGCAGCCTTCAGGGGCTCTATGGCTACACCTTC.

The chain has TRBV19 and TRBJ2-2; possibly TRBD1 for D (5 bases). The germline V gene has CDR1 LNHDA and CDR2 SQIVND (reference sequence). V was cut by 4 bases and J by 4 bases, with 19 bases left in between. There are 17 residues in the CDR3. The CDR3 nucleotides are TGTGCCAGTAGTAGGGGCCGAGTCCTAACGGGCACCGGGGAGCTGTTTTTT. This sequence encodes CASSRGRVLTGTGELFF.

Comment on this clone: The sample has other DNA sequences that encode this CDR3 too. The CDR3 region has the DNA TGTGCCAGCAGCCTACTAGCGGGAGCCTACAATGAGCAGTTCTTC. Amino acid sequence: CASSLLAGAYNEQFF. The chain joins TRBV6-5 to TRBJ2-1, with 11 bases aligning to TRBD2. Germline V gene lookup returns CDR1 MNHEY and CDR2 SVGAGI. V shed 6 bases and J 2 bases; nucleotides not matched to a gene: 3. The CDR3 spans 15 residues.

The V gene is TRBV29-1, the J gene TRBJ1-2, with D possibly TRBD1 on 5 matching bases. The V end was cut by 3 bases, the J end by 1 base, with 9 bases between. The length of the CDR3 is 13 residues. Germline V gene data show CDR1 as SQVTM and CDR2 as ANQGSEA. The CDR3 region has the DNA TGCAGCGTTGAGGGGGGGGATAACTATGGCTACACCTTC. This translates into CSVEGGDNYGYTF.

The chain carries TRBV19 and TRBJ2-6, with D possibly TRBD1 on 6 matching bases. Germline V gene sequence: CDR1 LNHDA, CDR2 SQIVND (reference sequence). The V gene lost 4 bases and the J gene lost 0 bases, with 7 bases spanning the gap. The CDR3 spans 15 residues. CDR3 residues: CASSRGLSGANVLTF. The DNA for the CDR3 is TGTGCCAGTAGTAGGGGGCTCTCTGGGGCCAACGTCCTGACTTTC.

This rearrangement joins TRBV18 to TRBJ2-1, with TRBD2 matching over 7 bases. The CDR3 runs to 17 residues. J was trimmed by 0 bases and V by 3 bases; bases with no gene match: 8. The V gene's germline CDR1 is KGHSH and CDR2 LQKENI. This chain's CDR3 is CASSPVASGSSYNEQFF. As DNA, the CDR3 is TGTGCCAGCTCACCGGTGGCTAGCGGTAGCTCCTACAATGAGCAGTTCTTC. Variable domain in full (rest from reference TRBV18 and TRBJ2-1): NAGVMQNPRHLVRRRGQEARLRCSPMKGHSHVYWYRQLPEEGLKFMVYLQKENIIDESGMPKERFSAEFPKEGPSILRIQQVVRGDSAAYFCASSPVASGSSYNEQFFGPGTRLTVL.

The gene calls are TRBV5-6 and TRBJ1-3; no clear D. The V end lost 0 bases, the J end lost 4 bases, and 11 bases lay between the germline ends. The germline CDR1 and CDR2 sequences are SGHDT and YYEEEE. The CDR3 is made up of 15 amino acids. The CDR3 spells CASSLGQSLGNTIYF. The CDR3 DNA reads TGTGCCAGCAGCTTGGGCCAATCTCTGGGAAACACCATATATTTT.

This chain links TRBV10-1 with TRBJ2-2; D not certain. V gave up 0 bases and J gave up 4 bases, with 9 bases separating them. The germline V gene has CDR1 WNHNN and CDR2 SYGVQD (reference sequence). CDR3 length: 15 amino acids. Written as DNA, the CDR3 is TGCGCCAGCAGTGAGTCGATCATTGGCACCGGGGAGCTGTTTTTT. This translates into CASSESIIGTGELFF.

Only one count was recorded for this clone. As DNA, the CDR3 is TGTGCCAGCAGCGCAGACAGTTTTGGGGAGACCCAGTACTTC. It codes for CASSADSFGETQYF. This sequence joins TRBV5-5 and TRBJ2-5; a weak D match, TRBD1 (5 bases). The CDR3 runs to 14 residues. CDR1 is SGHKS and CDR2 is YYEKEE in the germline V gene (reference sequence). V was cut by 4 bases and J by 5 bases, with 15 bases left in between.